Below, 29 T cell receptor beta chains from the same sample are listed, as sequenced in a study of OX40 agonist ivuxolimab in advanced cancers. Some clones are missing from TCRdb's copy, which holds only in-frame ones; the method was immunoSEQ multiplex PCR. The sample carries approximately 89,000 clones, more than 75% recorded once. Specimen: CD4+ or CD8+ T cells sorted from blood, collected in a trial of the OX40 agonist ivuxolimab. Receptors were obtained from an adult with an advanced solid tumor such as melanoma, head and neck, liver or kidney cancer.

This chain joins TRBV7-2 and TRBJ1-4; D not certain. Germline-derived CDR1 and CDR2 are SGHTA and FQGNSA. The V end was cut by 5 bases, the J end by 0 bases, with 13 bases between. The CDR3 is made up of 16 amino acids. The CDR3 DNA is TGTGCCAGCAGCCCCCGGCTCAGTTCAACTAATGAAAAACTGTTTTTT. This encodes CASSPRLSSTNEKLFF. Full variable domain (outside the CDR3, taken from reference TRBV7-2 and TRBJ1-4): GAGVSQSPSNKVTEKGKDVELRCDPISGHTALYWYRQSLGQGLEFLIYFQGNSAPDKSGLPSDRFSAERTGGSVSTLTIQRTQQEDSAVYLCASSPRLSSTNEKLFFGSGTQLSVL.

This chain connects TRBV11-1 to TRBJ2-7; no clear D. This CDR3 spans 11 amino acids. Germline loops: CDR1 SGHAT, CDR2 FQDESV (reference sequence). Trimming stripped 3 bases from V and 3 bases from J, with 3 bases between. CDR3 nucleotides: TGTGCCAGCAGCTTCTACTACGAGCAGTACTTC. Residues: CASSFYYEQYF.

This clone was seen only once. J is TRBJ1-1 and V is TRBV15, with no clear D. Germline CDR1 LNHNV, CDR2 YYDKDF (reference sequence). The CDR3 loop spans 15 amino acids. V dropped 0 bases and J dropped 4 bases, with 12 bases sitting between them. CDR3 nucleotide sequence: TGTGCCACCAGCAGAGAATCGTCGTGGGCCACTGAAGCTTTCTTT. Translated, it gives CATSRESSWATEAFF.

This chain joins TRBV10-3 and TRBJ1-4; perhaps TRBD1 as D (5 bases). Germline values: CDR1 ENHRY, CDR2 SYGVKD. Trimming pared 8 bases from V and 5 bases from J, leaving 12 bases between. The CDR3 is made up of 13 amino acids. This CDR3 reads CAISAGPNEKLFF. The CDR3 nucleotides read TGTGCCATCTCGGCAGGGCCGAATGAAAAACTGTTTTTT.

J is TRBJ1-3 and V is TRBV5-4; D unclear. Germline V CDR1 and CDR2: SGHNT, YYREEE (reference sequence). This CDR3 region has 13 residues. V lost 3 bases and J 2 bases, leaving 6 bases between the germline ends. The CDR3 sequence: CASSYRAGNTIYF. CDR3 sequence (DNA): TGTGCCAGCAGCTACCGAGCTGGAAACACCATATATTTT.

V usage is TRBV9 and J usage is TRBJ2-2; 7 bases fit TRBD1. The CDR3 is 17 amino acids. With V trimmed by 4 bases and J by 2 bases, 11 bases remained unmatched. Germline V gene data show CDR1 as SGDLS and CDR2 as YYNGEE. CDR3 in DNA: TGTGCCAGCAGCACCCCCCAGGGACAGATAAACACCGGGGAGCTGTTTTTT. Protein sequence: CASSTPQGQINTGELFF.

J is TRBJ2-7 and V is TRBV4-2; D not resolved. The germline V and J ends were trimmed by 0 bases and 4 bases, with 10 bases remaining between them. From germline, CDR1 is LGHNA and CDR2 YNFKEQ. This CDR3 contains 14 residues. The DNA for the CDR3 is TGTGCCAGCAGCCAAGATGCCAGCGCTTACGAGCAGTACTTC. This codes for CASSQDASAYEQYF.

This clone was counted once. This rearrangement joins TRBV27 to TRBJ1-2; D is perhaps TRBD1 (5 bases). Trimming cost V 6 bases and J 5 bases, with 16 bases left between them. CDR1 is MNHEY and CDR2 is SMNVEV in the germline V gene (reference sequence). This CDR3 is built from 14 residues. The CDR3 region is CASSQAGIQYGYTF. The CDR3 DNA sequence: TGTGCCAGCAGCCAAGCAGGGATACAGTATGGCTACACCTTC.

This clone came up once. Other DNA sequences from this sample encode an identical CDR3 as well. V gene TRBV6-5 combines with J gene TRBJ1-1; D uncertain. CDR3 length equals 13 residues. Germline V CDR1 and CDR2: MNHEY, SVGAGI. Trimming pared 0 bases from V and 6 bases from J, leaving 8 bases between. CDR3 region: CASSYSRTAEAFF. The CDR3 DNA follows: TGTGCCAGCAGTTACTCGAGGACGGCTGAAGCTTTCTTT.

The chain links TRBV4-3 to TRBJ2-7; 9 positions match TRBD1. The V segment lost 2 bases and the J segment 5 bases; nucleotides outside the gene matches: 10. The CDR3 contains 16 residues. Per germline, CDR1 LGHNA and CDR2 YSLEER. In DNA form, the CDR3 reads TGCGCCAGCAGCCAATCATTAACAGGGGGCCAGGACGAGCAGTACTTC. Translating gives CASSQSLTGGQDEQYF.

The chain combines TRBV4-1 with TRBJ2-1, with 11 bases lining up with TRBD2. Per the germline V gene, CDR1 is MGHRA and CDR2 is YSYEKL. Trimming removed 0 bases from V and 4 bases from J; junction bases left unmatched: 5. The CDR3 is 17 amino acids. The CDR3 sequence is CASSQEETSGTYNEQFF. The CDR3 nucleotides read TGCGCCAGCAGCCAAGAGGAGACTAGCGGGACATACAATGAGCAGTTCTTC.

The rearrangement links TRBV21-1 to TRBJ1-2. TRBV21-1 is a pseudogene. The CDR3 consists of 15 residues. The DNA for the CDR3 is TGTGCCAGCAGCTCCAGGGAGTGGGCTAACTATGGCTACACCTTC. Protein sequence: CASSSREWANYGYTF.

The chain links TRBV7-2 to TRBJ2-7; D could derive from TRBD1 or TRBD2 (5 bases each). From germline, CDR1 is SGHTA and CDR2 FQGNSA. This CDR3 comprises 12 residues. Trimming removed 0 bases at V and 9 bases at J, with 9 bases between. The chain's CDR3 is CASSLAGDLQYF. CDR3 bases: TGTGCCAGCAGCTTAGCGGGGGATCTGCAGTACTTC.

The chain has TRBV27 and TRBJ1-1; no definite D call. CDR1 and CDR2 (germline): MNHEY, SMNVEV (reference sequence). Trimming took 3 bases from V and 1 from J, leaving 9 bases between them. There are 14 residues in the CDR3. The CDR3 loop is CASSFSSENTEAFF. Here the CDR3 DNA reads TGTGCCAGCAGTTTTAGTTCAGAGAACACTGAAGCTTTCTTT.

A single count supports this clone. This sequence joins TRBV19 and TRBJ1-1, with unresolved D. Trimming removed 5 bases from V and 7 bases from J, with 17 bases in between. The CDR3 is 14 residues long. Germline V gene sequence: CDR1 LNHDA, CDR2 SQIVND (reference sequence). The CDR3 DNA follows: TGTGCCAGTAGTGTTGACCGTAATGAGGGTGAAGCTTTCTTT. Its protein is CASSVDRNEGEAFF.

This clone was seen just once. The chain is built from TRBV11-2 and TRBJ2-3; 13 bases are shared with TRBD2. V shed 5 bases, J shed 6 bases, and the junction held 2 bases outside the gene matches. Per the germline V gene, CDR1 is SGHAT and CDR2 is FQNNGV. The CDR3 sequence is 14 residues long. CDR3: CASSGLAGVDTQYF. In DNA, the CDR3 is TGTGCCAGCAGCGGACTAGCGGGGGTCGATACGCAGTATTTT.

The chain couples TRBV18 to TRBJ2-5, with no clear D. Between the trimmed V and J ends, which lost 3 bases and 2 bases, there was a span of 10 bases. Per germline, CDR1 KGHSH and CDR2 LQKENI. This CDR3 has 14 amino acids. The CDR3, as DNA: TGTGCCAGCTCACCGGGCCCAGCTCAAGAGACCCAGTACTTC. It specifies CASSPGPAQETQYF.

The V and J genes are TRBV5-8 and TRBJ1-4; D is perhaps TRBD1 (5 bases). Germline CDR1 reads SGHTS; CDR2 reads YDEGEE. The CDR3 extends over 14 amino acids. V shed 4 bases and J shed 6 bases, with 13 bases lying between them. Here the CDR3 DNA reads TGTGCCAGCAGCGCGGGGCAGGATCATGAAAAACTGTTTTTT. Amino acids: CASSAGQDHEKLFF.

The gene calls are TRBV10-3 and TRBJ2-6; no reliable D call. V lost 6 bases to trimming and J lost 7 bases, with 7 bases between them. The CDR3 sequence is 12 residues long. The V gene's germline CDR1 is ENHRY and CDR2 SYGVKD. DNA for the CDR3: TGTGCCATCAGCCCAGATGCCAACGTCCTGACTTTC. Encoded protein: CAISPDANVLTF.

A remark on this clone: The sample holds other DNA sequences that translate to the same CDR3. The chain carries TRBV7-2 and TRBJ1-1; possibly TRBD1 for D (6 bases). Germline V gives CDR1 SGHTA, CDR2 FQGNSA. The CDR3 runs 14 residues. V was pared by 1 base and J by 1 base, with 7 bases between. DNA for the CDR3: TGTGCCAGCAGCTTAGTAGGGGGGAACACTGAAGCTTTCTTT. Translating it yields CASSLVGGNTEAFF.

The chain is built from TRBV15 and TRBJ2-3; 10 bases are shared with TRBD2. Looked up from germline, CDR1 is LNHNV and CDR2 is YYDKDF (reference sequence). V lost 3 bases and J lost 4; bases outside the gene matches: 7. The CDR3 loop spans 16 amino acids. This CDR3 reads CATSSPSGGAPDTQYF. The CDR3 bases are TGTGCCACCAGCAGCCCGAGCGGGGGGGCTCCAGATACGCAGTATTTT.

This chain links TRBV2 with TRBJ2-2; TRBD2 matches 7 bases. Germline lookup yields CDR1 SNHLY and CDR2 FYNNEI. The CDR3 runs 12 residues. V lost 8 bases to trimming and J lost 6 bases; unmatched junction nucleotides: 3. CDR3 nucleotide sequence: TGTGCCAGCTTACTAGCGTCCGGGGAGCTGTTTTTT. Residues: CASLLASGELFF.

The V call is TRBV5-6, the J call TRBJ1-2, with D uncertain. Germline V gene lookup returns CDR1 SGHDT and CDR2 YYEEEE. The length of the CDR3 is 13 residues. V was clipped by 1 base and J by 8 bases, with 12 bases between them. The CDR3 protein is CASSLYSGQGYTF. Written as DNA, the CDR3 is TGTGCCAGCAGCTTGTATTCTGGGCAGGGCTACACCTTC.

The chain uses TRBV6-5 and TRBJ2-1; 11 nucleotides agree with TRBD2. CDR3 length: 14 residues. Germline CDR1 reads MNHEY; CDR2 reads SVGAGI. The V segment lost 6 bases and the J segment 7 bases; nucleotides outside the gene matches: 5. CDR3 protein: CASRLAGEGNEQFF. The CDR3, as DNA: TGTGCCAGCAGACTAGCGGGGGAGGGGAATGAGCAGTTCTTC.

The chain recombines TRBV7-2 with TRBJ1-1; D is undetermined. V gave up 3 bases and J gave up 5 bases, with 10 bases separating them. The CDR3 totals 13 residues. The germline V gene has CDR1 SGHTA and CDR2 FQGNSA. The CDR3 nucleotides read TGTGCCAGCAGCTTGTATCGGTATACTGAAGCTTTCTTT. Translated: CASSLYRYTEAFF.

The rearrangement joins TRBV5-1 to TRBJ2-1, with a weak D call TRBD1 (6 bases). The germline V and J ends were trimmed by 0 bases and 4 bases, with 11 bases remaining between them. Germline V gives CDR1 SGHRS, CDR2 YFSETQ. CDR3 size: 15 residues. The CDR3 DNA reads TGCGCCAGCAGCTTGGAAGGGACACCTTACAATGAGCAGTTCTTC. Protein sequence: CASSLEGTPYNEQFF.

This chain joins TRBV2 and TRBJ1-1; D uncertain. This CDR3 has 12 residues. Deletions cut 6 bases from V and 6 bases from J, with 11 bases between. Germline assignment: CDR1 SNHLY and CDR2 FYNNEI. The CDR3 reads CASSVLGSEAFF. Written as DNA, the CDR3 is TGTGCCAGCAGCGTTCTTGGATCTGAAGCTTTCTTT.

The CDR3, as DNA: TGCGCCAGCAGCCAAGGCTACAGTTCCTTACTAGCGGGAGGTTTGGGGGAGCTGTTTTTT. Translation: CASSQGYSSLLAGGLGELFF. The rearrangement uses TRBV4-1 and TRBJ2-2; 12 bases align to TRBD2. V lost 1 base, J lost 8 bases, and 17 bases stayed unmatched. Germline assignment: CDR1 MGHRA and CDR2 YSYEKL. The CDR3 consists of 20 residues.

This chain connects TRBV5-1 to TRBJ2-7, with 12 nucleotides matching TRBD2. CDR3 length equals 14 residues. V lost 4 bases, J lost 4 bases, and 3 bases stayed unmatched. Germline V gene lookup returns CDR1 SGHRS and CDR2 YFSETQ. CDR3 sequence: CASSRTSGDYEQYF. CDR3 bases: TGCGCCAGCAGCCGGACTAGCGGGGATTACGAGCAGTACTTC. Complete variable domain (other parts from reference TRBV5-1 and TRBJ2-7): KAGVTQTPRYLIKTRGQQVTLSCSPISGHRSVSWYQQTPGQGLQFLFEYFSETQRNKGNFPGRFSGRQFSNSRSEMNVSTLELGDSALYLCASSRTSGDYEQYFGPGTRLTVT.